This record covers a single TCR beta chain. The target of this receptor is not known. Qualities for individual bases were not recorded, and no much larger clone is one base off. This specimen comes from a study of T cell repertoires in ileal Crohn's disease (dated by TCRdb to between 2018 and 2021). Describing the broader study: Median disease duration was about eight years, and 35% to 40% of patients were identified as active smokers at the time of surgery. All patients had surgery for a complication: stricturing disease in 61% and penetrating disease in approximately 39%. Roughly half of the patients were given postoperative therapy, with some 17 on anti-TNF agents and about ten on thiopurines. TCR repertoire analysis was done in 57 Crohn's disease patients from a prospective multicentre cohort. Running in parallel with the study was a multicentre cohort set up to find predictors of early endoscopic recurrence following ileocolonic resection. A Rutgeerts score higher than i0 was the definition used for endoscopic postoperative recurrence. A total of about 150 mucosal samples from roughly 50 patients were sequenced, with samples obtained at several locations on the surgical specimen and at postoperative endoscopy.

Adults with ileal or ileocolonic Crohn's disease and an indication for ileocolonic resection were eligible for inclusion. Whole ileal mucosal biopsies were kept frozen at -80 degrees C prior to DNA extraction. Genomic DNA was extracted from frozen whole biopsies with a TRizol-based method and quantified on a NanoDrop 2000 spectrophotometer. Five hundred nanograms of biopsy DNA per sample were submitted for commercial TCRB immunosequencing. A two-step, amplification bias-controlled multiplex PCR was used by Adaptive Biotechnology to amplify CDR3 regions from genomic DNA. The first PCR used primers for every V and J gene segment; the second PCR added barcodes and Illumina adapters. CDR3 libraries were sequenced on an Illumina instrument. The paper's processing steps were these. The analysis drew on both the pipelines supplied by the vendor and custom analysis of the raw data in R/Bioconductor running R version 3.3.0. Clonality, which ranges from 0 to 1, was calculated as the inverse of the normalised Shannon entropy across all productive clones. High-frequency clones were defined as the repertoire share of the top 100 clones, retaining only clones passing a 95% confidence test. Repertoire diversity was measured with the Simpson index, and overlap between samples was measured with the Morisita-Horn index. TCRdb limited this immuneACCESS table to in-frame rearrangements with V and J called. A share of clones is missing; checked studies link under half to unresolved V genes, and the rest is unexplained. D and trimming were read from the DNA, whereas the V and J calls and clone size are those reported in that table. The sample table holds over 13,000 clones, of which 80% were seen once. The top ten clonotypes cover under 5% of the sample.

Broad study findings and their caveats: Higher percentages of high-frequency clones at the time of surgery were linked to endoscopic recurrence, and every patient with clonality above 26.8% (18/57) had recurrence. Compared with non-smokers, patients who were active smokers at surgery showed a significantly higher proportion of clonal expansions (approximately 28% vs 17%, p=0.02). Only a subgroup of patients, of unstated size, had their mucosal CD4 and CD8 T cells sorted and sequenced. More high-frequency clones were carried by sorted CD8 T cells than by CD4 T cells, suggesting that mucosal expansions were mainly CD8.

Input material: ileal tissue. The TCR originated in an adult with Crohn's disease.

The DNA sequence is as follows: TGTGCCAGTAGTATAAGAGGGACATTTTGGGGACTGTTTTTT. Its protein is CASSIRGTFWGLFF. The chain is encoded by TRBV19 joined to TRBJ1-4; TRBD1 could be the D gene, as 6 bases match. For CDR1 and CDR2, the germline V gene (reference sequence) lists LNHDA and SQIVND. Counted from cysteine to phenylalanine, this CDR3 has 14 amino acids. Only the CDR3 DNA stays, 42 bases, in frame from base 1. Trimming at the junction amounts to 2 bases on V and 13 bases on J, and the germline ends lie 17 bases apart.